This T cell receptor beta chain was captured in a study of cytomegalovirus exposure and HLA in healthy donors. PCR involved 60 Vbeta and 13 Jbeta primers. Only in-frame clones appear in the TCRdb table, and some are missing; sequencing was by immunoSEQ multiplex PCR. This sample carries about 100,000 clones, around 82% of them seen once, and the ten largest clones take about 0.69%. Germline-derived CDR1 and CDR2 are SGDLS and YYNGEE. V dropped 3 bases and J dropped 5; count of bases not matched to a gene: 8. The CDR3 contains 16 residues. V is TRBV9 and J is TRBJ2-5; the match to TRBD2 covers 12 bases. The TCR comes from a woman aged 60 to 75 in good health and CMV-seronegative. The sample consisted of PBMCs. CDR3 nucleotide sequence: TGTGCCAGCAGCGAAGGACTAGCGGGGACCACTGAGACCCAGTACTTC. As protein: CASSEGLAGTTETQYF.